The 26 T cell receptor beta chains below were found in one sample sequenced in a study of prognosis after radiotherapy for stage I lung cancer. Two-round multiplex PCR, the amplification method, yielded TCR beta CDR3 from genomic DNA. Primers were specific to each TRBV and TRBJ gene in first-round PCR. Using its own MiXCR run on the multiplex PCR reads, TCRdb lists one record per CDR3 protein. The sample has more than 30,000 distinct CDR3 sequences; about 40% are singletons. Sequencing was performed on PBMCs, taken before or after stereotactic body radiation therapy (not recorded which). The source of these receptors is a donor aged 50 or older with non-small cell lung cancer.

This clonotype has a handful of counts. The chain is built from TRBV6-1 and TRBJ2-5; TRBD1 or TRBD2 may be the D gene (5 bases each). The CDR3 runs to 14 residues. CDR1 is MNHNS, CDR2 SASEGT, per germline. The V and J ends lost 6 bases and 1 base respectively, with 12 bases between them. CDR3 sequence: CASSWGRRQETQYF. The CDR3 DNA reads TGTGCCAGCAGCTGGGGACGGCGCCAAGAGACCCAGTACTTC.

Comments on this clonotype: A much larger clone lies a single base off, so this may be a read error. The J gene is TRBJ2-5, the V gene TRBV6-2 or TRBV6-3; 7 nucleotides agree with TRBD2. Germline CDR1 and CDR2: MNHEY and SVGEGT. V lost 2 bases and J lost 5; bases outside the gene matches: 8. The CDR3 spans 15 residues. CDR3 loop: CASSYRGGVGETQYF. For the CDR3, the DNA is TGTGCCAGCAGTTACAGGGGAGGGGTCGGGGAGACCCAGTACTTC.

This clonotype was detected many times. The chain joins TRBV24-1 to TRBJ2-5; 9 bases are shared with TRBD2. J was trimmed by 1 base and V by 9 bases; bases with no gene match: 5. The CDR3 runs to 14 residues. From germline, CDR1 is KGHDR and CDR2 SFDVKD. The CDR3 loop is CATAGGSTQETQYF. The CDR3 DNA sequence: TGTGCCACCGCGGGGGGGAGTACCCAAGAGACCCAGTACTTC.

This clonotype was counted at least ten times. The chain couples TRBV24-1 to TRBJ2-1; no reliable D call. Trimming removed 3 bases at V and 6 bases at J, with 11 bases between. The length of the CDR3 is 14 residues. The V gene's germline CDR1 is KGHDR and CDR2 SFDVKD. The DNA of the CDR3 is TGTGCCACCAGTGATCCCAAGGCCGGCAATGAGCAGTTCTTC. It encodes CATSDPKAGNEQFF.

CDR3 sequence: CASSADSDNSPLHF. The CDR3 DNA reads TGTGCCAGCAGTGCAGATTCAGATAATTCACCCCTCCACTTT. This rearrangement joins TRBV6-4 to TRBJ1-6; D is unresolved. The V end lost 4 bases, the J end lost 5 bases, and 9 bases lay between the germline ends. Germline V gene lookup returns CDR1 MRHNA and CDR2 SNTAGT. CDR3 length: 14 residues.

This clonotype was picked up many times. The rearrangement links TRBV6-1 to TRBJ1-6; D not resolved. CDR1 MNHNS and CDR2 SASEGT come from the germline V gene. The CDR3 runs to 14 residues. The V end lost 5 bases, the J end lost 6 bases, and 11 bases lay between the germline ends. CDR3 DNA sequence: TGTGCCAGCAGTAGGCGGTCGTTTAATTCACCCCTCCACTTT. Translated: CASSRRSFNSPLHF.

This clonotype was recorded many times. This CDR3 is CSAQSPDRGVVDQPQHF. The CDR3 nucleotides are TGCAGTGCTCAGAGCCCGGACAGGGGAGTTGTAGATCAGCCCCAGCATTTT. The chain uses TRBV20-1 and TRBJ1-5; 9 nucleotides agree with TRBD1. CDR1 DFQATT and CDR2 SNEGSKA come from the germline V gene (reference sequence). V was clipped by 5 bases and J by 5 bases; unmatched bases: 16. This CDR3 spans 17 amino acids.

V is TRBV12-3 or TRBV12-4 and J is TRBJ1-6; TRBD1 matches 9 bases. After removal of 7 bases from V and 8 bases from J, the junction contained 15 bases not matched to a gene. The CDR3 totals 17 residues. The CDR3 DNA is TGTGCCAGCATCTCTCGTGAGGTGGGACAGGGCGATTCACCCCTCCACTTT. Translating it yields CASISREVGQGDSPLHF.

By share, this clonotype counts as medium-sized. The chain employs TRBV6-4 and TRBJ1-5, with 8 bases that match TRBD1. This CDR3 region has 14 residues. Germline values: CDR1 MRHNA, CDR2 SNTAGT. The V gene end was trimmed by 4 bases and the J gene end by 5 bases; junction bases not matched to a gene: 4. CDR3 region: CASSVQGAYQPQHF. The CDR3 DNA follows: TGTGCCAGCAGTGTCCAGGGGGCGTATCAGCCCCAGCATTTT.

This clonotype was seen many times. In DNA form, the CDR3 reads TGTGCCACACAACAGGACCCAACCTACGAGCAGTACTTC. Amino acids: CATQQDPTYEQYF. J is TRBJ2-7 and V is TRBV25-1, with a tentative D call TRBD1 (5 bases). The CDR3 loop spans 13 amino acids. Germline lookup yields CDR1 MGHDK and CDR2 SYGVNS. V was pared by 10 bases and J by 2 bases, with 15 bases between.

Turning to this clonotype: The junction shows a germline mismatch at one end, possibly a read error. This chain links TRBV2 with TRBJ1-2, with D hard to call. This CDR3 spans 14 amino acids. From germline, CDR1 is SNHLY and CDR2 FYNNEI. DNA of the CDR3: TGTGCCAGTAGTGATCTGGTGGCCGGGTTTGGCTACACCTTC. It codes for CASSDLVAGFGYTF. The whole variable domain, remainder taken from reference TRBV2 and TRBJ1-2, is EPEVTQTPSHQVTQMGQEVILRCVPISNHLYFYWYRQILGQKVEFLVSFYNNEISEKSEIFDDQFSVERPDGSNFTLKIRSTKLEDSAMYFCASSDLVAGFGYTFGSGTRLTVV.

This clonotype was counted many times. This chain links TRBV5-1 with TRBJ1-2, with D possibly TRBD1 on 5 matching bases. This CDR3 has 14 amino acids. The V and J ends lost 4 bases and 1 base respectively, with 11 bases between them. CDR1 and CDR2 (germline): SGHRS, YFSETQ. CDR3 loop: CASSTGRVNYGYTF. CDR3 DNA sequence: TGCGCCAGCAGCACGGGACGGGTTAACTATGGCTACACCTTC. The full variable domain, completed using reference TRBV5-1 and TRBJ1-2, is KAGVTQTPRYLIKTRGQQVTLSCSPISGHRSVSWYQQTPGQGLQFLFEYFSETQRNKGNFPGRFSGRQFSNSRSEMNVSTLELGDSALYLCASSTGRVNYGYTFGSGTRLTVV.

This chain connects TRBV6-2 or TRBV6-3 to TRBJ2-3; D may be TRBD1 or TRBD2 (5 bases each). CDR1 is MNHEY, CDR2 SVGEGT, per germline. Trimming removed 6 bases from V and 4 bases from J, with 20 bases in between. The CDR3 extends over 16 amino acids. The CDR3 region has the DNA TGTGCCAGCAGCCCCCTGGGGGTTTCCGGCTCAGATACGCAGTATTTT. Translating it yields CASSPLGVSGSDTQYF.

Turning to this clonotype: This CDR3 fails to terminate in the conserved phenylalanine or tryptophan, so it likely reflects a read error. This sequence joins TRBV19 and TRBJ1-2, with D unresolved. There are 14 residues in the CDR3. From germline, CDR1 is LNHDA and CDR2 SQIVND (reference sequence). CDR3 sequence (DNA): TGTGCCAGTAGTATAGGACGGGTTAACTGTGGCTACACCATC. Protein product: CASSIGRVNCGYTI.

Concerning this clonotype: This sequence is one base from a far larger clone and is likely a read error. The chain recombines TRBV6-4 with TRBJ2-3, with 8 bases identical to TRBD1. Per the germline V gene, CDR1 is MRHNA and CDR2 is SNTAGT. The CDR3 sequence is 11 residues long. The CDR3 coding sequence is TGTGACAGCACAGGGGGGTTAACGCAGTATTTT. Protein sequence: CDSTGGLTQYF.

This clonotype showed up many times. CDR3 in amino acids: CASSPGSGSLDTQYF. The CDR3, as DNA: TGTGCCAGCAGCCCGGGGAGCGGGAGTCTAGATACGCAGTATTTT. The chain links TRBV11-3 to TRBJ2-3; the match to TRBD2 covers 8 bases. The CDR3 has 15 amino acids. Germline V gene lookup returns CDR1 SGHNT and CDR2 YENEEA. The V segment lost 5 bases and the J segment 5 bases; nucleotides outside the gene matches: 9.

A word on this clonotype: This likely reflects a read error, since a far larger clone is one base away. The V call is TRBV27, the J call TRBJ2-7; 7 nucleotides line up with TRBD1. This CDR3 region has 14 residues. Germline CDR1 reads MNHEY; CDR2 reads SMNVEV (reference sequence). The J segment lost 6 bases and the V segment lost 4 bases, leaving 9 bases of the junction unmatched. The CDR3 DNA sequence: TGTGCCAGCAGTTGTGCGACAGGGCCGGGCGAGCAGTACTTC. This sequence encodes CASSCATGPGEQYF.

This clonotype was seen many times. V is TRBV29-1 and J is TRBJ2-7, with 10 bases lining up with TRBD2. Trimming took 7 bases from V and 3 from J; bases not matched to a gene: 12. CDR1 and CDR2 (germline): SQVTM, ANQGSEA. The CDR3 has 15 amino acids. The CDR3 sequence is CSALAGGAPFYEQYF. For the CDR3, the DNA is TGCAGCGCCTTAGCGGGAGGTGCCCCTTTCTACGAGCAGTACTTC.

Ten or more counts support this clonotype. This chain uses TRBV7-2 with TRBJ1-1, with no clear D. Germline assignment: CDR1 SGHTA and CDR2 FQGNSA. The CDR3 runs to 13 residues. The V gene lost 8 bases and the J gene lost 4 bases, with 14 bases spanning the gap. The CDR3 nucleotides read TGTGCCAGCGGAACACAACGCGGCACTGAAGCTTTCTTT. Translation gives CASGTQRGTEAFF.

The rearrangement joins TRBV27 to TRBJ2-7, with D perhaps matching TRBD1 or TRBD2 (5 bases each). The CDR3 has 14 residues. Trimming stripped 6 bases from V and 6 bases from J, with 18 bases between. In germline, CDR1 is MNHEY, CDR2 SMNVEV (reference sequence). The CDR3: CASRSDGTGREQYF. As DNA, the CDR3 is TGTGCCAGCAGATCGGACGGGACGGGTCGCGAGCAGTACTTC.

This clonotype was seen once. J is TRBJ2-7 and V is TRBV6-1; the match to TRBD1 covers 7 bases. CDR1 is MNHNS, CDR2 SASEGT, per germline. The CDR3 runs to 16 residues. The V gene end was trimmed by 6 bases and the J gene end by 4 bases; junction bases not matched to a gene: 15. CDR3 DNA sequence: TGTGCCAGCAGCAAAGCCGGGACAGTGGTTACTTACGAGCAGTACTTC. It specifies CASSKAGTVVTYEQYF.

The rearrangement uses TRBV6-1 and TRBJ1-6; unclear D gene. The germline CDR1 and CDR2 sequences are MNHNS and SASEGT. Trimming took 7 bases from V and 8 from J, leaving 24 bases between them. The CDR3 length is 17 residues. As DNA, the CDR3 is TGTGCCAGCATCTGGGCACGGGCGTCTCAAGTAGATTCACCCCTCCACTTT. It is translated as CASIWARASQVDSPLHF.

At least ten counts were recorded for this clonotype. The chain has TRBV28 and TRBJ2-7; no definite D call. V was cut by 5 bases and J by 2 bases, with 16 bases left in between. This CDR3 has 15 amino acids. CDR1 is MDHEN and CDR2 is SYDVKM in the germline V gene. CDR3 coding DNA: TGTGCCAGCAGTAAAGCCCGACTCAGTCCCTACGAGCAGTACTTC. Protein product: CASSKARLSPYEQYF.

This clonotype came up many times. The chain uses TRBV2 and TRBJ2-2; D possibly matches TRBD1 or TRBD2 (5 bases each). Germline V gene sequence: CDR1 SNHLY, CDR2 FYNNEI. V lost 8 bases and J 5 bases, leaving 27 bases between the germline ends. This CDR3 has 18 residues. The CDR3 region has the DNA TGTGCCAGCTGCCCTGGGACCCCATTCGGACCGACGACCGGGGAGCTGTTTTTT. Its protein is CASCPGTPFGPTTGELFF.

In this sample, this clonotype turned up many times. V and J are TRBV5-1 and TRBJ2-2; 8 nucleotides align to TRBD2. Trimming cost V 2 bases and J 1 base; bases outside gene matches: 4. The CDR3 has 16 residues. Germline assignment: CDR1 SGHRS and CDR2 YFSETQ. CDR3 sequence (DNA): TGCGCCAGCAGCTTTGTTCGGGGGGGGAACACCGGGGAGCTGTTTTTT. Encoded protein: CASSFVRGGNTGELFF.

This clonotype has just one count. At one boundary the junction diverges from the germline segment, which might be a read error. The chain employs TRBV19 and TRBJ1-6; D is unclear. Germline-derived CDR1 and CDR2 are LNHDA and SQIVND (reference sequence). The CDR3 runs 14 residues. The CDR3 reads CASSGSSYSSPLHF. The CDR3 DNA sequence: TGTGCCAGTAGTGGCAGCTCCTATAGTTCACCCCTCCACTTT.